The source of this TCR beta chain is a study of cytomegalovirus exposure and HLA in healthy donors. About the research overall: Some 85 million unique TCRs, all from HLA-typed donors, were included in an early release of the data.

Donors had nominal health at sampling but likely had unrecorded immune exposures. Vbeta (60) and Jbeta (13) primers were used in the PCR. As processed by the authors: Roughly 10 million shared chains were among approximately 80 million unique TCR beta chains counted in a later analysis. The repertoire was sequenced with immunoSEQ multiplex PCR; TCRdb's copy has only in-frame clones and lacks some. V and J calls and clone size are given by that table; D and trimming were obtained from the DNA. The data show about 140,000 clones, approximately 79% seen once. The CDR3 consists of 13 residues. The germline gives CDR1 SNHLY, CDR2 FYNNEI. V shed 6 bases, J shed 8 bases, and the junction held 4 bases outside the gene matches.

The sequence came from a female donor in good health and CMV-seronegative. The V call is TRBV2, the J call TRBJ1-4, with TRBD1 matching 9 bases. Sequenced sample: PBMCs. CDR3 in amino acids: CASRRDRAEKLFF. The CDR3, as DNA: TGTGCCAGCAGAAGGGACAGGGCGGAAAAACTGTTTTTT.